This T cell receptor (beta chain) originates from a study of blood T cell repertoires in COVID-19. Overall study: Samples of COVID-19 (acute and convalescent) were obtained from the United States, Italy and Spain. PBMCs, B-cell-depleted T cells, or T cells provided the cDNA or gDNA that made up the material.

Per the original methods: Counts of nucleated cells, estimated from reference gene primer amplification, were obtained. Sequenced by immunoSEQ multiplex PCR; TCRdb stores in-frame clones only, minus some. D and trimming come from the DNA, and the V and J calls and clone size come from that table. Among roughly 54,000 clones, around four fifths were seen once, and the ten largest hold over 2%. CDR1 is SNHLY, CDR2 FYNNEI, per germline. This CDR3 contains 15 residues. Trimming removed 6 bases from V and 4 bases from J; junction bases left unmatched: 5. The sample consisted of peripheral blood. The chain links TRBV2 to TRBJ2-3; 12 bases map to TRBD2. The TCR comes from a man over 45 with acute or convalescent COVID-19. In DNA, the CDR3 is TGTGCCAGCAGACAAACTAGCGGGGGGCCAGATACGCAGTATTTT. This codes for CASRQTSGGPDTQYF. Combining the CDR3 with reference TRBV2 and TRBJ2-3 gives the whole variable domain EPEVTQTPSHQVTQMGQEVILRCVPISNHLYFYWYRQILGQKVEFLVSFYNNEISEKSEIFDDQFSVERPDGSNFTLKIRSTKLEDSAMYFCASRQTSGGPDTQYFGPGTRLTVL.